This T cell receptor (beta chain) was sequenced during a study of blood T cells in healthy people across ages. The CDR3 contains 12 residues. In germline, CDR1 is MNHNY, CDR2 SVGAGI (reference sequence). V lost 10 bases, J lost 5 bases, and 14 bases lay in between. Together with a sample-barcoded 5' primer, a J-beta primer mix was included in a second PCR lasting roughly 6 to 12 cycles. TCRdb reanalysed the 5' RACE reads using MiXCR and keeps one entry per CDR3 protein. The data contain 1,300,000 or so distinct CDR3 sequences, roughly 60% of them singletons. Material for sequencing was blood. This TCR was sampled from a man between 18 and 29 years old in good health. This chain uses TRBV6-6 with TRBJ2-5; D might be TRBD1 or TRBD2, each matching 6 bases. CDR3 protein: CAMRGESETQYF. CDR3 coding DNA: TGTGCCATGAGGGGGGAGAGCGAGACCCAGTACTTC.